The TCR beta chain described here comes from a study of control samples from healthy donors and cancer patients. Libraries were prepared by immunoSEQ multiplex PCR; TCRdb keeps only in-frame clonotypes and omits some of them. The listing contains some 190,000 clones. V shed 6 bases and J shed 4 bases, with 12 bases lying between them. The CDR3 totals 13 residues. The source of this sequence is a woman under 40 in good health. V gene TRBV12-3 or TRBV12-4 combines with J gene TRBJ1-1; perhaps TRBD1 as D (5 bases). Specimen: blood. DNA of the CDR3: TGTGCCAGCAGCCAGGGCTTTGGCACTGAAGCTTTCTTT. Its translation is CASSQGFGTEAFF.